This record looks at one T cell receptor beta chain sequence and its context. Its specificity is not known. The CDR3 totals 14 residues. Germline values: CDR1 MDHEN, CDR2 SYDVKM. V lost 4 bases to trimming and J lost 2 bases, with 6 bases between them. This sample was included in a study of beta chain features in type 1 diabetes. Across the whole study: Patients and healthy donors were similar in age, gender and cell yields. The number of sorted cells examined across all samples was roughly 100,000,000.

Expressed TCRB transcripts were sequenced, since all the RNA that had been isolated was reverse transcribed. Naive, central memory and regulatory T cell samples averaged roughly 3.4 million immunoSEQ reads each. The table came from immunoSEQ multiplex PCR; TCRdb's copy has only in-frame clones and leaves some out. Of just over 150,000 clones in the sample, around 10% were seen once. Study-level findings and limits: Researchers could not determine here whether HLA type influences TCRB rearrangement.

The material sequenced was central memory CD4+ T cells from blood. The clonotype was recovered from a man between 18 and 35 years old in good health. This sequence joins TRBV28 and TRBJ2-6; D gene uncertain. The CDR3: CASSWFPGANVLTF. DNA of the CDR3: TGTGCCAGCAGTTGGTTCCCTGGGGCCAACGTCCTGACTTTC. Full variable domain (outside the CDR3, taken from reference TRBV28 and TRBJ2-6): DVKVTQSSRYLVKRTGEKVFLECVQDMDHENMFWYRQDPGLGLRLIYFSYDVKMKEKGDIPEGYSVSREKKERFSLILESASTNQTSMYLCASSWFPGANVLTFGAGSRLTVL.